This T cell receptor beta chain was observed in a study of blood T cell repertoires in COVID-19. Looking at the study overall: The United States, Italy and Spain provided the acute and convalescent COVID-19 samples. The cDNA or gDNA used as material had been derived from T cells, B-cell-depleted T cells, or PBMCs.

As handled by the study authors: Researchers report that nucleated cell counts were estimated from reference gene primer amplification. The method was immunoSEQ multiplex PCR; TCRdb's version includes in-frame clones alone and lacks a portion of them. V and J calls and clone size come straight from that table; D and trimming were deduced from the DNA. The table includes 95,000 to 100,000 clones, approximately 84% detected once. The origin of this receptor is a human donor in a cohort sampled during active COVID-19. Sequenced sample: peripheral blood.

The CDR3 protein is CASSFTSGGAADTQYF. The CDR3 DNA reads TGTGCCAGCAGCTTTACTAGCGGGGGGGCCGCAGATACGCAGTATTTT. The chain carries TRBV7-2 and TRBJ2-3, with 13 bases fitting TRBD2. Germline trimming cut 3 bases from V and 4 bases from J; bases unmatched to any gene: 4. Germline loops: CDR1 SGHTA, CDR2 FQGNSA. The CDR3 covers 16 residues. Full variable domain (remainder filled in from reference TRBV7-2 and TRBJ2-3): GAGVSQSPSNKVTEKGKDVELRCDPISGHTALYWYRQSLGQGLEFLIYFQGNSAPDKSGLPSDRFSAERTGGSVSTLTIQRTQQEDSAVYLCASSFTSGGAADTQYFGPGTRLTVL.